The rows below give T cell receptor beta chains drawn from one sample of a study of cytomegalovirus exposure and HLA in healthy donors. The method was immunoSEQ multiplex PCR; TCRdb's version includes in-frame clones alone and lacks a portion of them. The profile shows roughly 120,000 clones, approximately 79% of them singletons. Sample: PBMCs. These receptor sequences come from a man aged 25 to 40 in good health and CMV-seropositive. CDR3s include the opening cysteine and the closing phenylalanine or tryptophan. The order of the fields is V gene, clone size, J gene, D gene, CDR3 DNA, CDR3 protein. D genes are given only for firm matches. Clone size is not always given. Where it is, it says once, few, many or a class for expanded clones.

TRBV4-2	.	TRBJ1-2	.	TGTGCCAGCAGCCAAGTTGGGGCACATGGCTACACCTTC	CASSQVGAHGYTF
TRBV18	.	TRBJ1-2	.	TGTGCCAGCTCTCCAGAGCCTGACAGCCTCTATGGCTACACCTTC	CASSPEPDSLYGYTF
TRBV14	few	TRBJ2-1	.	TGTGCCAGCAGCTCTGGGCCCCTTTTTTTCGGGGGGCCCAACAATGAGCAGTTCTTC	CASSSGPLFFGGPNNEQFF
TRBV2	.	TRBJ2-7	TRBD2	TGTGCCAGCACCCCTGGGGCTAGCGGGGGCTACGAGCAGTACTTC	CASTPGASGGYEQYF
TRBV6-1	.	TRBJ2-2	.	TGTGCCAGCAGTACCCGGGGCGCGGGAACCGGGGAGCTGTTTTTT	CASSTRGAGTGELFF
TRBV10-3	.	TRBJ2-7	.	TGTGCCATCGGCCTCGGGGACTCCTACGAGCAGTACTTC	CAIGLGDSYEQYF
TRBV7-2	.	TRBJ2-1	TRBD2	TGTGCCAGCAACCCCAGCGGGGGGGTTAGTGAGCAGTTCTTC	CASNPSGGVSEQFF
TRBV27	.	TRBJ1-5	TRBD1	TGTGCCAGCAGTCCCTTGACAGGGGGCACCCAGCCCCAGCATTTT	CASSPLTGGTQPQHF
TRBV2	.	TRBJ2-5	.	TGTGCCAGCAGTTTGGAGGGGGAGACCCAGTACTTC	CASSLEGETQYF
TRBV4-2	.	TRBJ2-1	TRBD2	TGTGCCAGCAGCCAGGCCAAGAGGGTGACTCGCGGGGGGGCTAGGACCTACAATGAGCAGTTCTTC	CASSQAKRVTRGGARTYNEQFF
TRBV27	.	TRBJ2-5	TRBD2	TGTGCCGGCAGTTCCCTAGCGGGGGGGCCGGCGACCCAGTACTTC	CAGSSLAGGPATQYF
TRBV5-1	.	TRBJ2-4	.	TGCGCCAGCAGCTTGGAGGCAGGGCTTTCCCAAAACATTCAGTACTTC	CASSLEAGLSQNIQYF
TRBV7-9	once	TRBJ1-1	.	TGTGCCAGCAGCTCCACCTCGACAGGAGACACTGAAGCTTTCTTT	CASSSTSTGDTEAFF
TRBV27	.	TRBJ2-1	TRBD2	TGTGCCAGCAGACTAGCGGGGGGGCCGCCGCTCGGGAATGAGCAGTTCTTC	CASRLAGGPPLGNEQFF
TRBV7-6	.	TRBJ2-5	.	TGTGCCAGCAGCCTGGGAGCGCAAGAGACCCAGTACTTC	CASSLGAQETQYF
TRBV5-1	.	TRBJ1-2	TRBD1	TGCGCCAGCAGCTTGGAGGGGACAGTCTATGGCTACACCTTC	CASSLEGTVYGYTF
TRBV9	once	TRBJ2-7	TRBD1	TGTGCCAGCAGCGCCGGGACAGGGCACGAGCAGTACTTC	CASSAGTGHEQYF
TRBV6-1	.	TRBJ2-4	TRBD1	TGTGCCAGCAGTTCCCGGACAGGGGATACGAACATTCAGTACTTC	CASSSRTGDTNIQYF
TRBV28	.	TRBJ1-2	.	TGTGCCAGCACTCAGGGAGCGGGTGGCTACACCTTC	CASTQGAGGYTF
TRBV6-6	.	TRBJ2-7	.	TGTGCCAGCTCCCGGGACTACGAGCAGTACTTC	CASSRDYEQYF
TRBV5-1	many	TRBJ2-7	.	TGCGCCAGCAGCTCAGGAGGGGGCGGAGGGATCTACGAGCAGTACTTC	CASSSGGGGGIYEQYF
TRBV19	.	TRBJ1-1	TRBD1	TGTGCCAGTAGCCTGAACTGGGACAGGGTGGCTTTCTTT	CASSLNWDRVAFF
TRBV19	.	TRBJ2-7	TRBD1	TGTGCCAGTAGTACGAGACAGGGGCCCTACGAGCAGTACTTC	CASSTRQGPYEQYF
TRBV29-1	once	TRBJ1-3	.	TGCAGCGTGGCTCAGGGCCATGGAAACACCATATATTTT	CSVAQGHGNTIYF
TRBV27	once	TRBJ2-7	.	TGTGCCAGCAGTTATCGGGACATGGGATACGAGCAGTACTTC	CASSYRDMGYEQYF
TRBV15	.	TRBJ2-3	TRBD2	TGTGCCACCAGCAGGGAACTTCTAGCGGGGATAGGTGATACGCAGTATTTT	CATSRELLAGIGDTQYF
TRBV4-1	.	TRBJ1-3	.	TGCGCCAGCAGCCAAGCGGGACATGCGGACACCATATATTTT	CASSQAGHADTIYF
TRBV11-2	.	TRBJ2-7	TRBD1	TGTGCCAGCAGGACAGGGGGCGCGTACGAGCAGTACTTC	CASRTGGAYEQYF
TRBV9	.	TRBJ2-1	TRBD2	TGTGCCAGCAGCCCAGGACGACTAGCGGCCGAGCAGTTCTTC	CASSPGRLAAEQFF
TRBV4-3	.	TRBJ2-3	TRBD2	TGCGCCAGCAGCCAAGATCAGGTAGCAGAGGGGAGGGGCACAGATACGCAGTATTTT	CASSQDQVAEGRGTDTQYF
TRBV5-1	.	TRBJ2-1	.	TGCGCCAGCAGCTCCCGACTGAGCCGGCTATCCCACAATGAGCAGTTCTTC	CASSSRLSRLSHNEQFF
TRBV5-1	.	TRBJ2-2	.	TGCGCCAGCAGCCAGGACAGCGCGAACACCGGGGAGCTGTTTTTT	CASSQDSANTGELFF
TRBV29-1	.	TRBJ2-3	TRBD1	TGCAGCGTTGTCCCTGGACAGGGAGAGGGAGATACGCAGTATTTT	CSVVPGQGEGDTQYF
TRBV5-1	.	TRBJ2-7	.	TGCGCCAGCAGCTTGAGCGCAGGGGGGTCCGGTTTTCTATACGAGCAGTACTTC	CASSLSAGGSGFLYEQYF
TRBV7-8	.	TRBJ2-2	TRBD1	TGTGCCAGCAGCAGCCGGGACAGGGGGCCCGCCGGGGAGCTGTTCTTT	CASSSRDRGPAGELFF
TRBV6-5	.	TRBJ1-1	.	TGTGCCAGCAGCCCCCCCGGGTCTGAAGCTTTCTTT	CASSPPGSEAFF
TRBV6-1	.	TRBJ2-3	TRBD1	TGTGCCAGCTCGCAGGGGGCACTCCTAAATACGCAGTATTTT	CASSQGALLNTQYF
TRBV11-3	.	TRBJ1-5	.	TGTGCCAGCAATGGGGGGAGGGCTTATAGCAATCAGCCCCAGCATTTT	CASNGGRAYSNQPQHF
TRBV11-2	.	TRBJ2-3	TRBD2	TGTGCCAGCCGTAATTCAAAGCTGGATGGGGGGGGGAGCACAGATACGCAGTATTTT	CASRNSKLDGGGSTDTQYF
TRBV18	once	TRBJ2-7	TRBD1	TGTGCCAGCTCACTCGGACAGGGCTCCTACGAGCAGTACTTC	CASSLGQGSYEQYF
TRBV18	few	TRBJ2-1	TRBD2	TGTGCCAGCTCACCATCTAGCGGGGGGGCTTACAATGAGCAGTTCTTC	CASSPSSGGAYNEQFF
TRBV10-3	.	TRBJ2-3	.	TGTGCCATCAGTCCTAGCGTCGCAGATACGCAGTATTTT	CAISPSVADTQYF
TRBV7-9	.	TRBJ2-7	.	TGTGCCAGCAGCATGGGCTCCGGGACATATTACTACGAGCAGTACTTC	CASSMGSGTYYYEQYF
TRBV29-1	.	TRBJ1-1	TRBD1	TGCAGCGTACGGACAGGGAGGACTGAAGCTTTCTTT	CSVRTGRTEAFF
TRBV6-1	.	TRBJ2-3	TRBD2	TGTGCCAGCAGGGTCCTAGCGGGGAGCACAGATACGCAGTATTTT	CASRVLAGSTDTQYF
TRBV28	.	TRBJ2-5	TRBD2	TGTGCCAGCAGTTTTCTAGCGGGGGGGCGGGAAGAGACCCAGTACTTC	CASSFLAGGREETQYF